The source of this T cell receptor (beta chain) is a study of cytomegalovirus exposure and HLA in healthy donors. This PCR relied on a set of 60 Vbeta primers and 13 Jbeta primers. Produced via immunoSEQ multiplex PCR; TCRdb's table is partial and in-frame only. The sample lists 130,000 to 150,000 clones; roughly 70% were seen once. Study results and limitations: It is likely that the observed cluster of highly shared sequence variants was a sequencing artifact.

The CDR3 runs 13 residues. Losses at the gene ends were 6 bases for V and 7 bases for J; bases not matched to a gene: 7. Germline V gives CDR1 MNHNS, CDR2 SASEGT. Notes on this clone: The antigen remains undetermined.

This clonotype originated in a man younger than 35 in good health and CMV-seropositive. The chain has TRBV6-1 and TRBJ1-2; 8 positions match TRBD1. Sequencing was done on a sample of PBMCs. CDR3 sequence reads: CASRKQGDGGYTF. The DNA for the CDR3 is TGTGCCAGCAGAAAACAGGGGGATGGTGGCTACACCTTC.